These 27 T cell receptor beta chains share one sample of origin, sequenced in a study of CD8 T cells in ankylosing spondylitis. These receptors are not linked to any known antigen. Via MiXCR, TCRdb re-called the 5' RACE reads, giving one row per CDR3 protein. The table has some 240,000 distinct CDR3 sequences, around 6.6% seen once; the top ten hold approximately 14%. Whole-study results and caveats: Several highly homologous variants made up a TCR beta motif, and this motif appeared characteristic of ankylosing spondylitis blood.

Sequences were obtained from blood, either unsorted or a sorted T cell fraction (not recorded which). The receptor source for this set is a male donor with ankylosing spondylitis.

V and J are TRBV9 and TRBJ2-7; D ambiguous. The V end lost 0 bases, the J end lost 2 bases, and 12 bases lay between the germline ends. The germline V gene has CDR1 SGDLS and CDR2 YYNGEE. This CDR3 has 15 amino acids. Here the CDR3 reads CASSVEVGETYEQYF. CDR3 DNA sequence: TGTGCCAGCAGCGTAGAAGTAGGCGAAACCTACGAGCAGTACTTC.

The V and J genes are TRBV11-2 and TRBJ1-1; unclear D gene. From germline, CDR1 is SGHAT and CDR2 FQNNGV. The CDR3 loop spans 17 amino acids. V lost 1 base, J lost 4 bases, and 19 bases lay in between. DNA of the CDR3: TGTGCCAGCAGCTTAGTTCTTGAAGGATACCGGGGCACTGAAGCTTTCTTT. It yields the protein CASSLVLEGYRGTEAFF. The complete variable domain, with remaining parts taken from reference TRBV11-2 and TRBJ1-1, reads EAGVAQSPRYKIIEKRQSVAFWCNPISGHATLYWYQQILGQGPKLLIQFQNNGVVDDSQLPKDRFSAERLKGVDSTLKIQPAKLEDSAVYLCASSLVLEGYRGTEAFFGQGTRLTVV.

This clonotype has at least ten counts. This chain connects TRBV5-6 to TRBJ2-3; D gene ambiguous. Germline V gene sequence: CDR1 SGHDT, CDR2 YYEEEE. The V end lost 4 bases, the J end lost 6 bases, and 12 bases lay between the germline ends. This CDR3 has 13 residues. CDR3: CASSAGRVDTQYF. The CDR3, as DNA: TGTGCCAGCAGCGCAGGACGGGTGGATACGCAGTATTTT.

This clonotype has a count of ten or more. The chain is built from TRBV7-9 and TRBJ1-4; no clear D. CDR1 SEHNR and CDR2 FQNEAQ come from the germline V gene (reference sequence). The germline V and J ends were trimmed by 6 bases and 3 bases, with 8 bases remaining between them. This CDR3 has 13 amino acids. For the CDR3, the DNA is TGTGCCAGCAGGACGGGAGCTAATGAAAAACTGTTTTTT. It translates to CASRTGANEKLFF. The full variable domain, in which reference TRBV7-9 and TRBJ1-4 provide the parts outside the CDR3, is DTGVSQNPRHKITKRGQNVTFRCDPISEHNRLYWYRQTLGQGPEFLTYFQNEAQLEKSRLLSDRFSAERPKGSFSTLEIQRTEQGDSAMYLCASRTGANEKLFFGSGTQLSVL.

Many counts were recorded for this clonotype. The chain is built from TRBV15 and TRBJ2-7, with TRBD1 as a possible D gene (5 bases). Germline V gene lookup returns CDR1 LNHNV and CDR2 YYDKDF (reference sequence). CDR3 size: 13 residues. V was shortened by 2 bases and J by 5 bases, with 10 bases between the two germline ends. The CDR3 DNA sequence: TGTGCCACCAGCAGATTCCCAGGGAACGAGCAGTACTTC. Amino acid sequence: CATSRFPGNEQYF. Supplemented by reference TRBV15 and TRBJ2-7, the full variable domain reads DAMVIQNPRYQVTQFGKPVTLSCSQTLNHNVMYWYQQKSSQAPKLLFHYYDKDFNNEADTPDNFQSRRPNTSFCFLDIRSPGLGDTAMYLCATSRFPGNEQYFGPGTRLTVT.

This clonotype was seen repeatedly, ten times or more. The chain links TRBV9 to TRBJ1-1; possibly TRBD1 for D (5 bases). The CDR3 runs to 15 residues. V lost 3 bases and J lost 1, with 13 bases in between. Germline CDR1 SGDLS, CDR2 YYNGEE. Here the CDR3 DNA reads TGTGCCAGCAGCGCATCCGGGACCGCGAACACTGAAGCTTTCTTT. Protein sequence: CASSASGTANTEAFF.

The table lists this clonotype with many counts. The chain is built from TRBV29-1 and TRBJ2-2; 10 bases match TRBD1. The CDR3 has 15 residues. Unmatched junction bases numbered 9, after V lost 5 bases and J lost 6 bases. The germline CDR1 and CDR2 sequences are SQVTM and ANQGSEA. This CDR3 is CSVNRQGARAGELFF. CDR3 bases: TGCAGCGTTAACCGACAGGGGGCTAGGGCCGGGGAGCTGTTTTTT.

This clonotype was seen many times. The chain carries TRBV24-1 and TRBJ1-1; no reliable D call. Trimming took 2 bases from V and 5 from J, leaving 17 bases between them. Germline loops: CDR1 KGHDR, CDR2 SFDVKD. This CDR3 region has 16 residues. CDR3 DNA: TGTGCCACCAGTGATTCTGGGCTTTCCGCGGCTACTGAAGCTTTCTTT. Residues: CATSDSGLSAATEAFF.

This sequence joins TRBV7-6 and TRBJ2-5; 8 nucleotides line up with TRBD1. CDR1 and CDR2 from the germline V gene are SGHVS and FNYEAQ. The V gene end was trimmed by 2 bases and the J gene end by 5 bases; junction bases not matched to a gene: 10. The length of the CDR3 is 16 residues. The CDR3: CASSLLADRGGETQYF. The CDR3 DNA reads TGTGCCAGCAGCTTATTGGCCGACAGGGGTGGGGAGACCCAGTACTTC.

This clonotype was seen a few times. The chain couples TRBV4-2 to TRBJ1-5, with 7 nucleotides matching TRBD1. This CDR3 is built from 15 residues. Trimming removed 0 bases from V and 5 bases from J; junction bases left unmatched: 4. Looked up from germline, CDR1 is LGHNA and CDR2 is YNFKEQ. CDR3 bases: TGTGCCAGCAGCCAAGAGGGACAGCGCCATCAGCCCCAGCATTTT. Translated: CASSQEGQRHQPQHF.

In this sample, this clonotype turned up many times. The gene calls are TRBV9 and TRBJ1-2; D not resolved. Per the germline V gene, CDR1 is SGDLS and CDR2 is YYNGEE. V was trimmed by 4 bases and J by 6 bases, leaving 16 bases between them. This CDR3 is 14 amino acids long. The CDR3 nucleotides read TGTGCCAGCAGCCCAAGGACGGCGCGAGATGGCTACACCTTC. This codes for CASSPRTARDGYTF.

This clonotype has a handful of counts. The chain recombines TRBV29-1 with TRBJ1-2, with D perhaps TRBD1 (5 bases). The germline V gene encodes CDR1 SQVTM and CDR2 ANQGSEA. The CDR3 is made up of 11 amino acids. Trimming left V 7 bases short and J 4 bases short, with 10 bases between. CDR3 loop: CSARGRYGYTF. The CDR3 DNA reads TGCAGCGCCCGGGGACGCTATGGCTACACCTTC.

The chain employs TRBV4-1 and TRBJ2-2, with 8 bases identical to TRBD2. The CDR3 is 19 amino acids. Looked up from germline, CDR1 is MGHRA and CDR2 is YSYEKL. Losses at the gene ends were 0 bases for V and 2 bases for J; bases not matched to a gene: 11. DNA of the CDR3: TGCGCCAGCAGCCAAGATCGGGGTAGCGGGGTTTTTAACACCGGGGAGCTGTTTTTT. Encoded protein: CASSQDRGSGVFNTGELFF.

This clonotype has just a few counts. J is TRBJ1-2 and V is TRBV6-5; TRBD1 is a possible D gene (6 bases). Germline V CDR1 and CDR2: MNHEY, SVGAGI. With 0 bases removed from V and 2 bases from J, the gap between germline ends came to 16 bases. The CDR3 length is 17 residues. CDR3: CASSYSVGQGPNYGYTF. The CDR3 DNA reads TGTGCCAGCAGTTACTCGGTCGGGCAGGGGCCCAACTATGGCTACACCTTC.

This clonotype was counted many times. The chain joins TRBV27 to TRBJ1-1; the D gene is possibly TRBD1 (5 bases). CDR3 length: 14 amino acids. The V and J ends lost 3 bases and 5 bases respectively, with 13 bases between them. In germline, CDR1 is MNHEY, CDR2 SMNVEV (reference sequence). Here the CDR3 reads CASSLGGGLTEAFF. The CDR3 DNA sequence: TGTGCCAGCAGTTTGGGCGGGGGACTTACTGAAGCTTTCTTT.

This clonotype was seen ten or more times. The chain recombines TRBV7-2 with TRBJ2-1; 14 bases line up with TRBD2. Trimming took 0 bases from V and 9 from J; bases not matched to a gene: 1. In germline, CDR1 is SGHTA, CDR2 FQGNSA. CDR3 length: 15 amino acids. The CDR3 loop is CASSLATSGRVEQFF. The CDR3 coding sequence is TGTGCCAGCAGCTTAGCGACTAGCGGGAGGGTTGAGCAGTTCTTC.

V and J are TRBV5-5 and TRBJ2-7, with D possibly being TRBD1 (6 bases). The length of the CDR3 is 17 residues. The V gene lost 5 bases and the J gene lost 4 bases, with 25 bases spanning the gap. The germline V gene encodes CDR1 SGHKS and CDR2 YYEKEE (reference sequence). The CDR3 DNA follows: TGTGCCAGCAGTCTCTCCAACCGGGACACCGGTATATACGAGCAGTACTTC. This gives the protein CASSLSNRDTGIYEQYF. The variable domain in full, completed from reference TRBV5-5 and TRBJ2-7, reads DAGVTQSPTHLIKTRGQQVTLRCSPISGHKSVSWYQQVLGQGPQFIFQYYEKEERGRGNFPDRFSARQFPNYSSELNVNALLLGDSALYLCASSLSNRDTGIYEQYFGPGTRLTVT.

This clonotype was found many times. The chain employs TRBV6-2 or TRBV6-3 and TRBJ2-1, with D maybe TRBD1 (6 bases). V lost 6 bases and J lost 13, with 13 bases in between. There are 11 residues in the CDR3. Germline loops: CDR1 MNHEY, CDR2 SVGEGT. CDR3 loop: CASRRRDIQFF. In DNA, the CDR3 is TGTGCCAGCAGACGCCGGGACATTCAGTTCTTC.

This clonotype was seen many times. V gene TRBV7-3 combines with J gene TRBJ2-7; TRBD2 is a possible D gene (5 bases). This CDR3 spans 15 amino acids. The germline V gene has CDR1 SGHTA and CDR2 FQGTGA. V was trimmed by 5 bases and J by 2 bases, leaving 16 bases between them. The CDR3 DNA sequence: TGTGCCAGCAGCCTTAACGGGGAGACCACCTACGAGCAGTACTTC. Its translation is CASSLNGETTYEQYF.

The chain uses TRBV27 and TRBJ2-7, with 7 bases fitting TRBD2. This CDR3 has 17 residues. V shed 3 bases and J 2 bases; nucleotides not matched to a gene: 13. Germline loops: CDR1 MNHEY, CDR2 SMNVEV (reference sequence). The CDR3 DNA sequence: TGTGCCAGCAGTTTCCAATTTGGGGAGGGAGTGGCCTACGAGCAGTACTTC. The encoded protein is CASSFQFGEGVAYEQYF.

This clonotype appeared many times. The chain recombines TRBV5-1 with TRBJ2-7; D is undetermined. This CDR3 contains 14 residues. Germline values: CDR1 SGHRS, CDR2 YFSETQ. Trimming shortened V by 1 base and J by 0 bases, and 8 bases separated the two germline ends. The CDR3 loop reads CASSLFDISYEQYF. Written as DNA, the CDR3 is TGCGCCAGCAGCTTGTTCGACATCTCCTACGAGCAGTACTTC.

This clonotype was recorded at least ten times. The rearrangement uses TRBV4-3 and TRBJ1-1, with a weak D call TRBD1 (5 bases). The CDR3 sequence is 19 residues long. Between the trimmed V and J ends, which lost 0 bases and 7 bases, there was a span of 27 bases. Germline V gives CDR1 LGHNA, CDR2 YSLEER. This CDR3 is CASSQDVWGRADEDYEAFF. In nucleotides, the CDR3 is TGCGCCAGCAGCCAAGACGTTTGGGGCAGGGCGGACGAGGACTATGAAGCTTTCTTT.

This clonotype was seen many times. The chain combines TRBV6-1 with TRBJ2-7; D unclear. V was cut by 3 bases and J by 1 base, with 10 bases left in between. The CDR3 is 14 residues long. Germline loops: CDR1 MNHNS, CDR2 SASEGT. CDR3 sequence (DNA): TGTGCCAGCAGTGATTGGGTCTCGTCCTACGAGCAGTACTTC. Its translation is CASSDWVSSYEQYF.

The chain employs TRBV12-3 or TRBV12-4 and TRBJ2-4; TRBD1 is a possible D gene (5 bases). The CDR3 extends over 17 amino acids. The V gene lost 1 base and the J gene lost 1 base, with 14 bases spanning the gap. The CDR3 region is CASSLEGRVFAKNIQYF. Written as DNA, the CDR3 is TGTGCCAGCAGTTTAGAGGGCAGGGTGTTTGCCAAAAACATTCAGTACTTC.

CDR3 bases: TGTGCCACCAGTGATTCGACGGTCCCCTATTACGAGCAGTACTTC. It specifies CATSDSTVPYYEQYF. The rearrangement joins TRBV24-1 to TRBJ2-7; D not resolved. V was cut by 2 bases and J by 4 bases, with 14 bases left in between. Looked up from germline, CDR1 is KGHDR and CDR2 is SFDVKD. The CDR3 has 15 amino acids.

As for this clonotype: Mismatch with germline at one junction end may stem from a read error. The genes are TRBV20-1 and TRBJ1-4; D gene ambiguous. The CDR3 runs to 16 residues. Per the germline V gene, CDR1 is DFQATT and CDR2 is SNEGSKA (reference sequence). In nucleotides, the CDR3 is TGCTGTGCTAGAGATATTAAGCGAGGACTTGGGGAAAAACTGTTTTTT. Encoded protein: CCARDIKRGLGEKLFF.

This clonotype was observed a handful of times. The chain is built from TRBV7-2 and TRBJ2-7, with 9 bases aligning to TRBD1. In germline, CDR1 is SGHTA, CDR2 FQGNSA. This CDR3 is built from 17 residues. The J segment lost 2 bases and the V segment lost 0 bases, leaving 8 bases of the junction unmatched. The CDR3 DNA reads TGTGCCAGCAGCTTAGCTTCTTGGACAGGGGTCCCCTACGAGCAGTACTTC. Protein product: CASSLASWTGVPYEQYF.